This is a list of T cell receptor beta chains from one sample in a study of cytomegalovirus exposure and HLA in healthy donors. Libraries were prepared by immunoSEQ multiplex PCR; TCRdb keeps only in-frame clonotypes and omits some of them. The sample holds around 150,000 clones, 91% seen once. Sequences were obtained from PBMCs. These TCRs come from a man younger than 35 in good health and CMV-seronegative. CDR3s include the opening cysteine and the closing phenylalanine or tryptophan. A D gene is named only where the DNA matches it firmly. Some rows have no size entry. The others give once, few or many, or a class for an expanded clone.

D: TRBD2
V: TRBV18
size: .
J: TRBJ2-3
CDR3: CASSGTSGGLSTDTQYF
DNA: TGTGCCAGCTCAGGGACTAGCGGGGGCCTAAGCACAGATACGCAGTATTTT

D: .
V: TRBV9
size: .
J: TRBJ2-3
CDR3: CASNGQLSTDTQYF
DNA: TGTGCCAGCAACGGACAGTTAAGCACAGATACGCAGTATTTT

D: .
V: TRBV13
size: .
J: TRBJ1-2
CDR3: CASSKSTYGYTF
DNA: TGTGCCAGCAGCAAGAGTACCTATGGCTACACCTTC

D: TRBD1
V: TRBV19
size: few
J: TRBJ2-3
CDR3: CASSSPGQITDTQYF
DNA: TGTGCCAGTAGTTCCCCGGGACAGATCACAGATACGCAGTATTTT

D: TRBD2
V: TRBV10-1
size: once
J: TRBJ2-3
CDR3: CASSGGLAGGHSTDTQYF
DNA: TGCGCCAGCAGTGGCGGACTAGCGGGGGGGCACAGCACAGATACGCAGTATTTT

D: .
V: TRBV5-1
size: few
J: TRBJ2-7
CDR3: CASQISGGAYEQYF
DNA: TGCGCCAGCCAAATTTCTGGCGGAGCCTACGAGCAGTACTTC

D: .
V: TRBV27
size: .
J: TRBJ1-2
CDR3: CASSPQGKVGYGYTF
DNA: TGTGCCAGCAGCCCGCAGGGAAAGGTCGGCTATGGCTACACCTTC

D: .
V: TRBV7-8
size: .
J: TRBJ1-4
CDR3: CASSFMGVDEKLFF
DNA: TGTGCCAGCAGCTTTATGGGAGTGGATGAAAAACTGTTTTTT

D: .
V: TRBV9
size: .
J: TRBJ1-1
CDR3: CASSVAPIRGNTEAFF
DNA: TGTGCCAGCAGCGTAGCCCCGATAAGGGGGAACACTGAAGCTTTCTTT

D: .
V: TRBV18
size: once
J: TRBJ1-1
CDR3: CASSPSIQAYGTEAFF
DNA: TGTGCCAGCTCACCATCGATACAGGCCTACGGCACTGAAGCTTTCTTT

D: TRBD1
V: TRBV9
size: .
J: TRBJ2-3
CDR3: CASSLPRTGTSTDTQYF
DNA: TGTGCCAGCAGCCTACCCCGGACAGGGACTAGCACAGATACGCAGTATTTT

D: .
V: TRBV7-2
size: .
J: TRBJ2-1
CDR3: CASSQRTVRAYNEQFF
DNA: TGTGCCAGCAGCCAGCGGACAGTGAGGGCCTACAATGAGCAGTTCTTC

D: TRBD1
V: TRBV4-3
size: once
J: TRBJ2-2
CDR3: CASSLGWTGAKGGELFF
DNA: TGCGCCAGCAGCCTCGGATGGACAGGGGCAAAAGGGGGGGAGCTGTTTTTT

D: .
V: TRBV29-1
size: .
J: TRBJ1-1
CDR3: CSVRQLNTEAFF
DNA: TGCAGCGTTCGACAGCTGAACACTGAAGCTTTCTTT

D: TRBD2
V: TRBV10-3
size: once
J: TRBJ2-3
CDR3: CAISVGGGRTDTQYF
DNA: TGTGCCATCAGTGTGGGTGGCGGGAGAACAGATACGCAGTATTTT

D: .
V: TRBV7-6
size: .
J: TRBJ2-2
CDR3: CASSPTGITGELFF
DNA: TGTGCCAGCAGCCCAACAGGGATCACCGGGGAGCTGTTTTTT